Described below is a single T cell receptor beta chain sequence and its context. The CDR3 totals 15 residues. J gave up 7 bases and V 8 bases, and 15 bases lay outside the gene matches. Germline V gene data show CDR1 as SNHLY and CDR2 as FYNNEI. The data are from a study of cytomegalovirus exposure and HLA in healthy donors. 13 Jbeta primers and 60 Vbeta primers were used for the PCR. Libraries were prepared by immunoSEQ multiplex PCR; TCRdb keeps only in-frame clonotypes and omits some of them. Altogether about 140,000 clones are present, 80% being singletons, with the ten largest covering approximately 14%.

This sequence joins TRBV2 and TRBJ2-5, with TRBD2 identical over 8 bases. The TCR originated in a middle-aged woman in good health and CMV-seronegative. The sample was PBMCs. The DNA for the CDR3 is TGTGCCAGCGGAAGCGGGGGTGGCGCAAGGAGGACCCAGTACTTC. Its protein product is CASGSGGGARRTQYF.